The clone carrying this T cell receptor (beta chain) appeared once. The sample belongs to a study of blood T cell repertoires in COVID-19. Germline V CDR1 and CDR2: SQVTM, ANQGSEA. The length of the CDR3 is 13 residues. Trimming took off 7 bases at V and 2 bases at J, with 13 bases between the two ends. Per the original data handling: Using reference gene primer amplification, nucleated cell counts were estimated. Clones were read by immunoSEQ multiplex PCR, and TCRdb kept only the in-frame ones, dropping some. From that table come the V and J calls and clone size; the DNA was used to work out D and trimming. The sample carries 65,000 to 80,000 clones, 75% to 90% recorded once.

V gene TRBV29-1 combines with J gene TRBJ2-3; D is perhaps TRBD1 (6 bases). The receptor comes from a human donor in a cohort sampled during active COVID-19. The material sequenced was peripheral blood. The CDR3 DNA reads as TGCAGCGGGACAGACAGGTTCACAGATACGCAGTATTTT. Translating it yields CSGTDRFTDTQYF.